Below, 30 T cell receptor beta chains from the same sample are listed, as sequenced in a study of beta chain features in type 1 diabetes. Study-level points and caveats: There was a moderate but significant shortening of TCRB CDR3s in all four CD4+ subsets of Type 1 diabetes patients.

What was sequenced were expressed TCRB transcripts, since all of the isolated RNA had been reverse transcribed. Method: immunoSEQ multiplex PCR; TCRdb's copy keeps in-frame clones and lacks some. This table has approximately 240,000 clones, under 20% appearing once. For these TCRs, the target antigens are not known. Sequenced input: naive CD4+ T cells from blood. All receptors come from a man younger than 40 with type 1 diabetes.

The chain uses TRBV7-3 and TRBJ2-5, with TRBD1 matching 10 bases. V shed 4 bases and J 2 bases; nucleotides not matched to a gene: 4. Germline V gives CDR1 SGHTA, CDR2 FQGTGA. This CDR3 is 15 amino acids long. DNA for the CDR3: TGTGCCAGCAGCTGGGGACAGGGGAGTCAAGAGACCCAGTACTTC. This codes for CASSWGQGSQETQYF.

The CDR3 reads CASSVAVAGELFF. CDR3 sequence (DNA): TGTGCCAGCAGCGTAGCTGTGGCCGGGGAGCTGTTTTTT. This sequence joins TRBV9 and TRBJ2-2; D unresolved. Trimming took off 0 bases at V and 6 bases at J, with 6 bases between the two ends. This CDR3 is built from 13 residues. CDR1 SGDLS and CDR2 YYNGEE come from the germline V gene.

V usage is TRBV6-6 and J usage is TRBJ2-7, with D perhaps matching TRBD2 (5 bases). Trimming took 4 bases from V and 0 from J, leaving 7 bases between them. The CDR3 length is 13 residues. Germline V lookup: CDR1 MNHNY, CDR2 SVGAGI (reference sequence). CDR3 loop: CASSFGSSYEQYF. In nucleotides, the CDR3 is TGTGCCAGCAGTTTTGGGAGCTCCTACGAGCAGTACTTC.

The chain recombines TRBV20-1 with TRBJ2-3; D call uncertain. This CDR3 has 11 amino acids. Germline V gene lookup returns CDR1 DFQATT and CDR2 SNEGSKA (reference sequence). The V and J ends lost 4 bases and 4 bases respectively, with 6 bases between them. The DNA for the CDR3 is TGCAGTGCTATTAGGGCAGATACGCAGTATTTT. Translating gives CSAIRADTQYF.

On this clone itself: The germline gene is not matched at one end of the junction; a read error may be the cause. This chain links TRBV7-9 with TRBJ2-1; the match to TRBD2 covers 8 bases. Germline V gene sequence: CDR1 SEHNR, CDR2 FQNEAQ (reference sequence). The CDR3 runs 17 residues. CDR3 amino acids: CASRLGPFSGIGNEQFF. The CDR3 coding sequence is TGTGCCAGCAGATTAGGGCCCTTTAGCGGGATTGGAAATGAGCAGTTCTTC.

The table lists this clone with a few counts. The CDR3 DNA is TGCGCCAGCAGCGGAGCGGGAAGCACAGATACGCAGTATTTT. Its protein product is CASSGAGSTDTQYF. This sequence joins TRBV5-1 and TRBJ2-3, with 7 bases lining up with TRBD2. With V trimmed by 4 bases and J by 0 bases, 2 bases remained unmatched. The germline V gene has CDR1 SGHRS and CDR2 YFSETQ. The CDR3 totals 14 residues.

This rearrangement joins TRBV29-1 to TRBJ1-2; 9 positions agree with TRBD1. After removal of 6 bases from V and 8 bases from J, the junction contained 7 bases not matched to a gene. This CDR3 has 12 amino acids. Germline CDR1 is SQVTM and CDR2 is ANQGSEA. CDR3 DNA: TGCAGCGTCGGACAGGGGAGGGTAGGCTACACCTTC. This encodes CSVGQGRVGYTF.

In this sample, this clone turned up a few times. Other DNA variants within this sample encode the same CDR3. V and J are TRBV29-1 and TRBJ2-7; D unresolved. The V gene's germline CDR1 is SQVTM and CDR2 ANQGSEA. Deletions cut 1 base from V and 4 bases from J, with 8 bases between. The CDR3 is 12 residues long. In nucleotides, the CDR3 is TGCAGCGTTGAAGGCCAAGGGTACGAGCAGTACTTC. Encoded protein: CSVEGQGYEQYF.

This clone has only a few counts. The chain has TRBV5-1 and TRBJ2-7, with 7 bases that match TRBD2. From germline, CDR1 is SGHRS and CDR2 YFSETQ. Trimming removed 0 bases from V and 0 bases from J; junction bases left unmatched: 6. The CDR3 length is 16 residues. The CDR3 DNA reads as TGCGCCAGCAGCTTGGATGACGGGAGGAGCTCCTACGAGCAGTACTTC. It encodes CASSLDDGRSSYEQYF.

The V call is TRBV29-1, the J call TRBJ2-2; 8 bases are shared with TRBD1. The J segment lost 5 bases and the V segment lost 7 bases, leaving 6 bases of the junction unmatched. The germline CDR1 and CDR2 sequences are SQVTM and ANQGSEA. This CDR3 spans 13 amino acids. DNA of the CDR3: TGCAGCGGCCCCGGGACAGGAACCGGGGAGCTGTTTTTT. Its translation: CSGPGTGTGELFF.

The gene calls are TRBV29-1 and TRBJ1-4; the D is unclear. The V gene lost 6 bases and the J gene lost 0 bases, with 11 bases spanning the gap. This CDR3 is 14 amino acids long. Germline-derived CDR1 and CDR2 are SQVTM and ANQGSEA. The CDR3 coding sequence is TGCAGCGTCGGACTCTTAGCAACTAATGAAAAACTGTTTTTT. It encodes CSVGLLATNEKLFF.

This clone was seen a handful of times. This chain uses TRBV7-8 with TRBJ2-7, with a weak D call TRBD1 (6 bases). Between the trimmed V and J ends, which lost 5 bases and 0 bases, there was a span of 17 bases. There are 16 residues in the CDR3. Germline-derived CDR1 and CDR2 are SGHVS and FQNEAQ. CDR3: CASSTPGTHSSYEQYF. CDR3 DNA: TGTGCCAGCAGCACACCCGGGACACATAGCTCCTACGAGCAGTACTTC. Supplemented by reference TRBV7-8 and TRBJ2-7, the full variable domain reads GAGVSQSPRYKVAKRGQDVALRCDPISGHVSLFWYQQALGQGPEFLTYFQNEAQLDKSGLPSDRFFAERPEGSVSTLKIQRTQQEDSAVYLCASSTPGTHSSYEQYFGPGTRLTVT.

The rearrangement uses TRBV9 and TRBJ2-1; D gene unclear. CDR3 size: 14 residues. Trimming took 0 bases from V and 9 from J, leaving 13 bases between them. The germline V gene encodes CDR1 SGDLS and CDR2 YYNGEE. CDR3 protein: CASSVAVKETEQFF. CDR3 in DNA: TGTGCCAGCAGCGTAGCGGTAAAGGAGACTGAGCAGTTCTTC.

This clone showed up just a few times. This chain connects TRBV7-2 to TRBJ2-7; no definite D call. The ends were cut back, 3 bases at V and 7 bases at J, with 13 bases in the middle. Germline assignment: CDR1 SGHTA and CDR2 FQGNSA. CDR3 length: 13 residues. The CDR3 is CASSLFRRYEQYF. CDR3 nucleotides: TGTGCCAGCAGCTTGTTTCGGCGGTATGAGCAGTACTTC.

The V and J genes are TRBV25-1 and TRBJ2-1, with D unclear. Germline assignment: CDR1 MGHDK and CDR2 SYGVNS. This CDR3 is 12 amino acids long. The V end was cut by 3 bases, the J end by 1 base, with 1 base between. CDR3 in amino acids: CASSDSYNEQFF. DNA for the CDR3: TGTGCCAGCAGTGATTCCTACAATGAGCAGTTCTTC.

This sequence joins TRBV5-6 and TRBJ2-3, with 11 bases matching TRBD1. This CDR3 is 15 amino acids long. Germline trimming cut 4 bases from V and 4 bases from J; bases unmatched to any gene: 5. Germline V gene lookup returns CDR1 SGHDT and CDR2 YYEEEE. The chain's CDR3 is CASSLDRGPPDTQYF. CDR3 DNA sequence: TGTGCCAGCAGCCTGGACAGGGGGCCTCCAGATACGCAGTATTTT. The full variable domain, in which reference TRBV5-6 and TRBJ2-3 provide the parts outside the CDR3, is DAGVTQSPTHLIKTRGQQVTLRCSPKSGHDTVSWYQQALGQGPQFIFQYYEEEERQRGNFPDRFSGHQFPNYSSELNVNALLLGDSALYLCASSLDRGPPDTQYFGPGTRLTVL.

This clone was counted only a few times. The CDR3 protein is CASSPSLGAGEYEQYF. DNA of the CDR3: TGTGCCAGCAGCCCCAGCTTGGGCGCGGGGGAATACGAGCAGTACTTC. The genes are TRBV9 and TRBJ2-7; TRBD2 matches at 7 bases. The CDR3 is 16 residues long. V lost 4 bases, J lost 4 bases, and 14 bases stayed unmatched. Germline CDR1 is SGDLS and CDR2 is YYNGEE.

This clone was counted a few times. The J gene is TRBJ2-7, the V gene TRBV7-9, with 10 bases matching TRBD1. CDR1 and CDR2 (germline): SEHNR, FQNEAQ (reference sequence). Trimming removed 11 bases from V and 5 bases from J; junction bases left unmatched: 9. This CDR3 has 13 residues. The CDR3 loop reads CAGSGDRGHEQYF. CDR3 bases: TGTGCCGGGTCCGGGGACAGGGGACACGAGCAGTACTTC.

The chain carries TRBV25-1 and TRBJ1-3, with D uncertain. The CDR3 extends over 16 amino acids. Germline CDR1 and CDR2: MGHDK and SYGVNS. V was cut by 6 bases and J by 2 bases, with 17 bases left in between. The CDR3 region has the DNA TGTGCCAGCAGCACCTGGGCAGGCTCTGCTGGAAACACCATATATTTT. It encodes CASSTWAGSAGNTIYF. Full variable domain (remainder filled in from reference TRBV25-1 and TRBJ1-3): EADIYQTPRYLVIGTGKKITLECSQTMGHDKMYWYQQDPGMELHLIHYSYGVNSTEKGDLSSESTVSRIRTEHFPLTLESARPSHTSQYLCASSTWAGSAGNTIYFGEGSWLTVV.

CDR3 loop: CASFPSSGRLNEQFF. For the CDR3, the DNA is TGTGCCAGCTTCCCCTCTAGCGGGAGATTGAATGAGCAGTTCTTC. The V and J genes are TRBV7-2 and TRBJ2-1; TRBD2 agrees at 10 bases. The germline V gene encodes CDR1 SGHTA and CDR2 FQGNSA. After removal of 8 bases from V and 7 bases from J, the junction contained 11 bases not matched to a gene. The CDR3 totals 15 residues.

The gene calls are TRBV7-2 and TRBJ2-3; D is possibly TRBD1 (6 bases). Germline-derived CDR1 and CDR2 are SGHTA and FQGNSA. The CDR3 runs 12 residues. Trimming shortened V by 5 bases and J by 6 bases, and 9 bases separated the two germline ends. The CDR3, as DNA: TGTGCCAGCAGCCCAAGGGGGGATACGCAGTATTTT. Its protein product is CASSPRGDTQYF.

V and J are TRBV7-9 and TRBJ1-1, with D tentatively TRBD1 (6 bases). This CDR3 has 14 amino acids. Looked up from germline, CDR1 is SEHNR and CDR2 is FQNEAQ (reference sequence). V lost 5 bases, J lost 4 bases, and 14 bases lay in between. The CDR3 sequence is CASSALTGSTEAFF. The CDR3 bases are TGTGCCAGCAGCGCCCTTACAGGGAGCACTGAAGCTTTCTTT. Filled out from reference TRBV7-9 and TRBJ1-1, the complete variable domain reads DTGVSQNPRHKITKRGQNVTFRCDPISEHNRLYWYRQTLGQGPEFLTYFQNEAQLEKSRLLSDRFSAERPKGSFSTLEIQRTEQGDSAMYLCASSALTGSTEAFFGQGTRLTVV.

This clone was observed a few times. The J gene is TRBJ2-1, the V gene TRBV13; TRBD2 might be the D (5 bases). Looked up from germline, CDR1 is PRHDT and CDR2 is FYEKMQ (reference sequence). This CDR3 has 13 amino acids. Trimming cost V 5 bases and J 7 bases, with 12 bases left between them. The CDR3 loop is CASSPETKNEQFF. The CDR3, as DNA: TGTGCCAGCAGCCCCGAGACTAAAAATGAGCAGTTCTTC.

This clone has just a few counts. The V and J genes are TRBV30 and TRBJ1-2; D unclear. The CDR3 covers 14 residues. The germline CDR1 and CDR2 sequences are GTSNPN and SVGIG (reference sequence). Trimming cost V 0 bases and J 6 bases, with 14 bases left between them. CDR3 coding DNA: TGTGCCTGGAGTGTACTCGGAGGCTTTGATGGCTACACCTTC. This gives the protein CAWSVLGGFDGYTF.

This clone has a handful of counts. The V gene is TRBV7-9, the J gene TRBJ2-5, with D perhaps matching TRBD1 (5 bases). The CDR3 extends over 12 amino acids. V dropped 8 bases and J dropped 1 base, with 8 bases sitting between them. Germline CDR1 reads SEHNR; CDR2 reads FQNEAQ (reference sequence). CDR3 coding DNA: TGTGCCAGCGGGGCGCTCCAAGAGACCCAGTACTTC. This encodes CASGALQETQYF. The complete variable domain, with remaining parts taken from reference TRBV7-9 and TRBJ2-5, reads DTGVSQNPRHKITKRGQNVTFRCDPISEHNRLYWYRQTLGQGPEFLTYFQNEAQLEKSRLLSDRFSAERPKGSFSTLEIQRTEQGDSAMYLCASGALQETQYFGPGTRLLVL.

The chain carries TRBV14 and TRBJ2-6; D gene ambiguous. From germline, CDR1 is SGHDN and CDR2 FVKESK. This CDR3 has 13 amino acids. V was pared by 4 bases and J by 1 base, with 2 bases between. CDR3 in amino acids: CASSLSGANVLTF. The CDR3 coding sequence is TGTGCCAGCAGCCTGTCTGGGGCCAACGTCCTGACTTTC.

The chain uses TRBV29-1 and TRBJ1-1; D gene ambiguous. V was pared by 2 bases and J by 3 bases, with 10 bases between. Germline loops: CDR1 SQVTM, CDR2 ANQGSEA. CDR3 size: 13 residues. CDR3 DNA: TGCAGCGTTGAAAGGTCGTCAGACACTGAAGCTTTCTTT. This translates into CSVERSSDTEAFF.

The chain is built from TRBV4-3 and TRBJ2-3; D possibly corresponds to TRBD2 (6 bases). The CDR3 is 16 amino acids. Germline assignment: CDR1 LGHNA and CDR2 YSLEER. V shed 0 bases and J shed 5 bases, with 15 bases lying between them. CDR3 in DNA: TGCGCCAGCAGCCAAGATCAAGGCGGGGCCAGAGATACGCAGTATTTT. This sequence encodes CASSQDQGGARDTQYF.

The chain employs TRBV7-2 and TRBJ2-7; the D gene is possibly TRBD1 (6 bases). Between the trimmed V and J ends, which lost 3 bases and 3 bases, there was a span of 12 bases. The CDR3 loop spans 14 amino acids. Germline assignment: CDR1 SGHTA and CDR2 FQGNSA. Here the CDR3 reads CASSFDRTHYEQYF. DNA for the CDR3: TGTGCCAGCAGCTTTGACAGGACCCACTACGAGCAGTACTTC.

This clone was seen a few times. The rearrangement joins TRBV5-4 to TRBJ1-5; D is ambiguous. The V end was cut by 0 bases, the J end by 3 bases, with 1 base between. Germline lookup yields CDR1 SGHNT and CDR2 YYREEE (reference sequence). The CDR3 has 12 amino acids. The CDR3 sequence is CASSLDNQPQHF. CDR3 in DNA: TGTGCCAGCAGCTTGGACAATCAGCCCCAGCATTTT.